The clone carrying this TCR beta chain was detected many times. Its cognate antigen is unknown. This entry belongs to a study of CD8 T cells in ankylosing spondylitis. Study results and caveats: A TCR beta motif of 8 or 9 highly homologous variants appeared characteristic of ankylosing spondylitis blood. Relatively rare in peripheral blood, disease-linked clones were also CD8+. In the blood and synovial fluid of reactive arthritis, some motif variants had been previously reported.

TCRdb called the 5' RACE reads again in MiXCR, with one record for every CDR3 protein. The table includes under 550,000 distinct CDR3 sequences, roughly 27% detected once. The CDR3 covers 17 residues. Trimming took off 1 base at V and 0 bases at J, with 13 bases between the two ends. CDR1 and CDR2 (germline): SGHRS, YFSETQ. The source of this sequence is a male donor with ankylosing spondylitis. The chain carries TRBV5-1 and TRBJ2-2; D is uncertain. Sequencing was carried out using blood, either unsorted or a sorted T cell fraction (not recorded which). The CDR3 loop reads CASSLSSRAANTGELFF. DNA of the CDR3: TGCGCCAGCAGCTTGAGTTCTCGGGCCGCGAACACCGGGGAGCTGTTTTTT.